This T cell receptor (beta chain) was sequenced in a study of CD8 T cells in Susac syndrome. Germline-derived CDR1 and CDR2 are KGHSH and LQKENI. The CDR3 loop spans 16 amino acids. V was pared by 1 base and J by 8 bases, with 17 bases between. Reverse transcription used about 0.45 to 1 ug RNA and random hexamers. TCRdb redid the calling of the immunoSEQ multiplex PCR reads with MiXCR, one entry per CDR3 protein. The repertoire holds 120,000 or so distinct CDR3 sequences, with about 95% as singletons. This rearrangement joins TRBV18 to TRBJ2-2; D gene uncertain. Sequenced input: CD4+ T cells from PBMCs. This sequence originates from a human donor in good health. CDR3 region: CASSPRSPGTRGELFF. The CDR3 DNA sequence: TGTGCCAGCTCACCACGTTCGCCAGGAACAAGGGGGGAGCTGTTTTTT.